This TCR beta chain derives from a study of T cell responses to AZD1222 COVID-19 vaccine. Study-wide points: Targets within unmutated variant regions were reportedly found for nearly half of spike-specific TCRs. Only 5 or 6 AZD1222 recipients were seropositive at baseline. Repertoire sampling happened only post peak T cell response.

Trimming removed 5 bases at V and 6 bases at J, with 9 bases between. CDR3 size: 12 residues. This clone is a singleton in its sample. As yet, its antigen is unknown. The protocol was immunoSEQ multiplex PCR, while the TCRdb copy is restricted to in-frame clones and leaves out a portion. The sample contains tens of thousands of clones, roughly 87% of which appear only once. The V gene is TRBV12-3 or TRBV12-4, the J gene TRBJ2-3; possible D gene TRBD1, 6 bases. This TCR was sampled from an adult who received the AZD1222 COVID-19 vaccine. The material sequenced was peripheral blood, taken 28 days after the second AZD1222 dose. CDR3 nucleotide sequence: TGTGCCAGCAGTCTAGGACAGGATACGCAGTATTTT. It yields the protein CASSLGQDTQYF.